These 29 T cell receptor beta chains were sequenced from one sample in a study of cytomegalovirus exposure and HLA in healthy donors. The PCR made use of 60 Vbeta and 13 Jbeta primers. Repertoires were generated with immunoSEQ multiplex PCR, while TCRdb's copy carries only in-frame clones and drops some. The sample lists fewer than 200,000 clones; roughly 81% were seen once. Sequenced sample: PBMCs. The receptors were gathered from a young man in good health and CMV-seropositive.

This clone was seen only a few times. The chain has TRBV18 and TRBJ2-7; D gene uncertain. Trimming shortened V by 0 bases and J by 1 base, and 13 bases separated the two germline ends. This CDR3 comprises 16 residues. Germline CDR1 KGHSH, CDR2 LQKENI. The CDR3 coding sequence is TGTGCCAGCTCACCACCAACCAGAGGTGTGTCCTACGAGCAGTACTTC. It specifies CASSPPTRGVSYEQYF.

V usage is TRBV4-3 and J usage is TRBJ2-3; 12 bases are a match to TRBD2. The V segment lost 5 bases and the J segment 4 bases; nucleotides outside the gene matches: 7. This CDR3 region has 16 residues. Germline V gene data show CDR1 as LGHNA and CDR2 as YSLEER. CDR3 sequence (DNA): TGCGCCAGCAGCACCTCTCGACTAGCGGGGGCAGATACGCAGTATTTT. This codes for CASSTSRLAGADTQYF.

CDR3 in DNA: TGCGCCAGCAGACGGGGGGAGAACACCGGGGAGCTGTTTTTT. Its translation: CASRRGENTGELFF. The gene calls are TRBV5-1 and TRBJ2-2; TRBD2 agrees at 7 bases. J was trimmed by 1 base and V by 5 bases; bases with no gene match: 2. Germline V gene lookup returns CDR1 SGHRS and CDR2 YFSETQ. The CDR3 is made up of 14 amino acids.

The genes are TRBV9 and TRBJ1-1; D is possibly TRBD1 (6 bases). Trimming shortened V by 0 bases and J by 1 base, and 10 bases separated the two germline ends. The germline V gene encodes CDR1 SGDLS and CDR2 YYNGEE. This CDR3 has 15 residues. The CDR3 DNA is TGTGCCAGCAGCGTAGAAGGACAGCGGAACACTGAAGCTTTCTTT. As protein: CASSVEGQRNTEAFF.

The chain couples TRBV25-1 to TRBJ1-2; the D is unclear. V was pared by 2 bases and J by 8 bases, with 9 bases between. This CDR3 comprises 12 residues. CDR1 is MGHDK, CDR2 SYGVNS, per germline. The CDR3 protein is CASSEEGYGYTF. DNA of the CDR3: TGTGCCAGCAGTGAAGAGGGTTACGGCTACACCTTC.

The sample holds a few counts of this clone. The chain recombines TRBV6-1 with TRBJ2-1, with TRBD2 identical over 9 bases. Germline values: CDR1 MNHNS, CDR2 SASEGT. Trimming cost V 3 bases and J 4 bases; bases outside gene matches: 4. The CDR3 sequence is 15 residues long. In DNA, the CDR3 is TGTGCCAGCAGTGAGGTAGCGGGAGCTTACAATGAGCAGTTCTTC. Encoded protein: CASSEVAGAYNEQFF.

The V gene is TRBV10-3, the J gene TRBJ2-1, with D possibly matching TRBD1 (5 bases). Trimming removed 3 bases from V and 7 bases from J, with 10 bases in between. The CDR3 length is 13 residues. Germline assignment: CDR1 ENHRY and CDR2 SYGVKD. The CDR3 sequence: CAISDENRNEQFF. The CDR3 DNA is TGTGCCATCAGTGACGAAAACAGGAATGAGCAGTTCTTC.

The chain employs TRBV6-5 and TRBJ1-2; TRBD1 matches 9 bases. This CDR3 has 13 residues. The germline gives CDR1 MNHEY, CDR2 SVGAGI. Losses at the gene ends were 2 bases for V and 8 bases for J; bases not matched to a gene: 3. The DNA of the CDR3 is TGTGCCAGCAGTTACGGACAGGGGATGGGCTACACCTTC. This encodes CASSYGQGMGYTF.

CDR3 protein: CASSQVLGEGNTIYF. The CDR3 DNA reads as TGCGCCAGCAGCCAAGTGTTAGGGGAAGGAAACACCATATATTTT. The rearrangement links TRBV4-3 to TRBJ1-3, with D tentatively TRBD1 (5 bases). Germline CDR1 is LGHNA and CDR2 is YSLEER. Trimming removed 1 base from V and 4 bases from J, with 11 bases in between. The CDR3 runs to 15 residues.

The chain joins TRBV7-3 to TRBJ2-2, with D maybe TRBD2 (5 bases). V was pared by 5 bases and J by 3 bases, with 10 bases between. The CDR3 totals 14 residues. CDR1 is SGHTA, CDR2 FQGTGA, per germline. CDR3 in DNA: TGTGCCAGCAGCCCTACTAGAGACACCGGGGAGCTGTTTTTT. Residues: CASSPTRDTGELFF.

The rearrangement joins TRBV2 to TRBJ1-6, with a weak D call TRBD1 (5 bases). Germline V CDR1 and CDR2: SNHLY, FYNNEI. V was clipped by 6 bases and J by 5 bases, with 8 bases between them. The CDR3 is made up of 13 amino acids. CDR3 nucleotides: TGTGCCAGCAGGGACACAAATAATTCACCCCTCCACTTT. Translating gives CASRDTNNSPLHF.

The CDR3 sequence is CASSQEFLDEQFF. The CDR3 nucleotides read TGTGCCAGCAGCCAAGAATTCCTAGATGAGCAGTTCTTC. The gene calls are TRBV4-2 and TRBJ2-1; D call uncertain. Germline-derived CDR1 and CDR2 are LGHNA and YNFKEQ. The CDR3 is 13 amino acids. V was trimmed by 0 bases and J by 8 bases, leaving 8 bases between them.

In its sample, this clone ranks as medium-sized. The rearrangement uses TRBV6-4 and TRBJ2-2, with D possibly matching TRBD2 (5 bases). CDR3 length equals 14 residues. Germline V lookup: CDR1 MRHNA, CDR2 SNTAGT. Trimming shortened V by 0 bases and J by 8 bases, and 10 bases separated the two germline ends. DNA of the CDR3: TGTGCCAGCAGTGACTCAAGGACTTTGGGGGAGCTGTTTTTT. As protein: CASSDSRTLGELFF.

V is TRBV19 and J is TRBJ1-1; TRBD1 aligns across 9 bases. The CDR3 runs to 16 residues. Looked up from germline, CDR1 is LNHDA and CDR2 is SQIVND (reference sequence). Trimming took 3 bases from V and 6 from J; bases not matched to a gene: 11. CDR3 in DNA: TGTGCCAGTAGTATTCTACCGGGACAGGGAATGGCTGAAGCTTTCTTT. Protein product: CASSILPGQGMAEAFF. The variable domain in full, with the rest retrieved from reference TRBV19 and TRBJ1-1, is DGGITQSPKYLFRKEGQNVTLSCEQNLNHDAMYWYRQDPGQGLRLIYYSQIVNDFQKGDIAEGYSVSREKKESFPLTVTSAQKNPTAFYLCASSILPGQGMAEAFFGQGTRLTVV.

The chain recombines TRBV30 with TRBJ2-7; maybe TRBD1 (5 bases). The CDR3 totals 13 residues. The V gene's germline CDR1 is GTSNPN and CDR2 SVGIG (reference sequence). Trimming removed 0 bases at V and 3 bases at J, with 9 bases between. CDR3 nucleotides: TGTGCCTGGAGTGTAAACAGGATCTACGAGCAGTACTTC. It encodes CAWSVNRIYEQYF.

The rearrangement links TRBV10-3 to TRBJ1-1; a weak D match, TRBD1 (5 bases). Between the trimmed V and J ends, which lost 0 bases and 11 bases, there was a span of 13 bases. This CDR3 is 13 amino acids long. Germline V lookup: CDR1 ENHRY, CDR2 SYGVKD. CDR3 protein: CAISESRTPSAFF. The CDR3 DNA reads TGTGCCATCAGTGAGTCAAGGACACCAAGCGCTTTCTTT.

The rearrangement links TRBV7-2 to TRBJ1-1, with 8 bases lining up with TRBD1. Germline assignment: CDR1 SGHTA and CDR2 FQGNSA. V gave up 5 bases and J gave up 11 bases; unmatched junction bases: 7. This CDR3 region has 12 residues. The CDR3 region is CASSQGAFRAFF. The CDR3 DNA reads as TGTGCCAGCAGCCAGGGGGCGTTTCGGGCTTTCTTT.

This sequence joins TRBV13 and TRBJ2-3, with 9 bases matching TRBD1. V was pared by 5 bases and J by 5 bases, with 11 bases of the junction left unmatched. The germline V gene has CDR1 PRHDT and CDR2 FYEKMQ (reference sequence). CDR3 size: 16 residues. CDR3 amino acids: CASSVSRDRALDTQYF. The CDR3 region has the DNA TGTGCCAGCAGCGTCAGCCGGGACAGGGCTTTAGATACGCAGTATTTT.

The chain employs TRBV19 and TRBJ2-3, with D perhaps matching TRBD2 (6 bases). The CDR3 extends over 15 amino acids. Germline V lookup: CDR1 LNHDA, CDR2 SQIVND (reference sequence). The V end lost 4 bases, the J end lost 2 bases, and 13 bases lay between the germline ends. Here the CDR3 DNA reads TGTGCCAGTAGTAGGGGAGGTGGGGCCACAGATACGCAGTATTTT. This encodes CASSRGGGATDTQYF.

J is TRBJ1-3 and V is TRBV19; 10 bases fit TRBD1. After removal of 5 bases from V and 0 bases from J, the junction contained 4 bases not matched to a gene. Germline V lookup: CDR1 LNHDA, CDR2 SQIVND (reference sequence). The CDR3 sequence is 16 residues long. The CDR3: CASSADRGSSGNTIYF. The CDR3 DNA sequence: TGTGCCAGTAGTGCGGACAGGGGGAGCTCTGGAAACACCATATATTTT.

This chain's CDR3 is CASSEGPGAVNIQYF. CDR3 coding DNA: TGTGCCAGCAGTGAAGGCCCAGGGGCGGTGAACATTCAGTACTTC. The genes are TRBV6-1 and TRBJ2-4; D perhaps matches TRBD1 (6 bases). The CDR3 contains 15 residues. CDR1 is MNHNS, CDR2 SASEGT, per germline. The V end was cut by 1 base, the J end by 7 bases, with 14 bases between.

The rearrangement uses TRBV7-3 and TRBJ2-1; 9 bases are shared with TRBD1. Germline CDR1 and CDR2: SGHTA and FQGTGA. V was pared by 5 bases and J by 9 bases, with 8 bases of the junction left unmatched. The CDR3 runs 14 residues. CDR3 DNA sequence: TGTGCCAGCAGCCCGGAGGACAGGGGAACTGAGCAGTTCTTC. This gives the protein CASSPEDRGTEQFF. Full variable domain (remainder filled in from reference TRBV7-3 and TRBJ2-1): GAGVSQTPSNKVTEKGKYVELRCDPISGHTALYWYRQSLGQGPEFLIYFQGTGAADDSGLPNDRFFAVRPEGSVSTLKIQRTERGDSAVYLCASSPEDRGTEQFFGPGTRLTVL.

The chain joins TRBV7-2 to TRBJ2-2; D gene unclear. The CDR3 covers 15 residues. Germline loops: CDR1 SGHTA, CDR2 FQGNSA. Trimming removed 5 bases from V and 4 bases from J, with 14 bases in between. CDR3 protein: CASSPDGDSTGELFF. The CDR3 nucleotides read TGTGCCAGCAGCCCCGACGGAGATTCCACCGGGGAGCTGTTTTTT.

The gene calls are TRBV4-3 and TRBJ2-5; TRBD2 aligns across 12 bases. V shed 1 base and J 5 bases; nucleotides not matched to a gene: 2. The V gene's germline CDR1 is LGHNA and CDR2 YSLEER. The CDR3 covers 15 residues. DNA for the CDR3: TGCGCCAGCAGCCAAGCTAGCGGGGGGGCGGAGACCCAGTACTTC. Its protein is CASSQASGGAETQYF.

The V gene is TRBV7-8, the J gene TRBJ1-5; D unclear. This CDR3 region has 14 residues. The V end lost 2 bases, the J end lost 3 bases, and 8 bases lay between the germline ends. Germline V gene data show CDR1 as SGHVS and CDR2 as FQNEAQ. CDR3: CASSLFTDNQPQHF. The CDR3 DNA is TGTGCCAGCAGCTTATTCACAGACAATCAGCCCCAGCATTTT.

The chain joins TRBV5-6 to TRBJ2-3, with D tentatively TRBD2 (6 bases). Germline lookup yields CDR1 SGHDT and CDR2 YYEEEE. This CDR3 spans 15 amino acids. Trimming left V 4 bases short and J 0 bases short, with 12 bases between. The chain's CDR3 is CASSPGGASTDTQYF. The DNA of the CDR3 is TGTGCCAGCAGCCCCGGAGGGGCTAGCACAGATACGCAGTATTTT.

The chain is built from TRBV6-5 and TRBJ1-1; D ambiguous. The CDR3 runs to 15 residues. Germline values: CDR1 MNHEY, CDR2 SVGAGI. V lost 5 bases and J 4 bases, leaving 17 bases between the germline ends. The chain's CDR3 is CASSPRLSYFTEAFF. The DNA of the CDR3 is TGTGCCAGCAGTCCTCGACTCTCTTACTTCACTGAAGCTTTCTTT.

The chain carries TRBV2 and TRBJ1-1; a possible D gene is TRBD1 (5 bases). Deletions cut 6 bases from V and 1 base from J, with 15 bases between. Germline V gives CDR1 SNHLY, CDR2 FYNNEI. CDR3 length: 15 residues. This chain's CDR3 is CASRSKGLTNTEAFF. CDR3 DNA: TGTGCCAGCAGGAGCAAGGGACTGACGAACACTGAAGCTTTCTTT.

The J gene is TRBJ2-3, the V gene TRBV6-1; no reliable D call. The germline V and J ends were trimmed by 3 bases and 0 bases, with 10 bases remaining between them. Per germline, CDR1 MNHNS and CDR2 SASEGT. The length of the CDR3 is 15 residues. The CDR3 region has the DNA TGTGCCAGCAGTGATTTCGGTTATAGCACAGATACGCAGTATTTT. As protein: CASSDFGYSTDTQYF.